The TCR beta chain under discussion was sequenced for a study of shared clonotypes between healthy human individuals. The overall study: Ranging from 18 to 49 in age, donors were a couple of women and a few men.

Splitting of each subset's genomic DNA was done evenly across several immunoSEQ plates. Assay: immunoSEQ multiplex PCR; the TCRdb copy retains only in-frame clones and omits some. This sample has hundreds of thousands of clones; approximately 80% occur once, and the top ten carry approximately 12%. This clone appeared many times. There were only Caucasian adults among the donors, and all lived in Nashville, Tennessee. CDR3 length: 15 residues. From germline, CDR1 is LNHDA and CDR2 SQIVND (reference sequence). V was shortened by 6 bases and J by 4 bases, with 18 bases between the two germline ends. Sequencing was performed on PBMCs. The receptor comes from a woman between 35 and 50 years old in good health. Some clones in this sample may be carry-over from other donors' samples. The gene calls are TRBV19 and TRBJ1-1, with D unresolved. DNA of the CDR3: TGTGCCAGTAGCCCCACCGTGGGGAGATTCACTGAAGCTTTCTTT. Protein: CASSPTVGRFTEAFF.